The 30 T cell receptor beta chains given below trace back to one sample, sequenced in a study of blood T cell repertoires in COVID-19. Libraries were prepared by immunoSEQ multiplex PCR; TCRdb keeps only in-frame clonotypes and omits some of them. Of around 73,000 clones listed, more than 70% are singletons. The sequenced material came from peripheral blood. The receptor set was obtained from a man aged 65-85 years with COVID-19, enrolled during active disease.

The chain carries TRBV6-5 and TRBJ1-2; TRBD1 matches at 9 bases. Trimming at V came to 0 bases and at J to 8 bases, leaving 7 bases not matched to a gene. CDR1 is MNHEY, CDR2 SVGAGI, per germline. This CDR3 comprises 15 residues. The CDR3 coding sequence is TGTGCCAGCAGTTACTCCGGGACAGGGATCTGGGGCTACACCTTC. This encodes CASSYSGTGIWGYTF.

The CDR3 DNA sequence: TGTGCCAGTAGTATGGGGGGGCCCTCCTACGAGCAGTACTTC. This codes for CASSMGGPSYEQYF. This chain links TRBV19 with TRBJ2-7; D is perhaps TRBD2 (7 bases). Germline-derived CDR1 and CDR2 are LNHDA and SQIVND (reference sequence). This CDR3 spans 14 amino acids. Between the trimmed V and J ends, which lost 3 bases and 0 bases, there was a span of 9 bases.

The V gene is TRBV18, the J gene TRBJ1-6; 8 bases are shared with TRBD1. The CDR3 covers 17 residues. CDR1 and CDR2 (germline): KGHSH, LQKENI. With 1 base clipped from V and 7 bases from J, the junction kept 9 bases outside the gene matches. The CDR3 loop is CASSPLGFDRGNSPLHF. In DNA form, the CDR3 reads TGTGCCAGCTCACCACTGGGATTCGACAGGGGAAATTCACCCCTCCACTTT.

The chain is built from TRBV4-2 and TRBJ1-5; the match to TRBD1 covers 7 bases. The junction had 6 bases not matched to a gene; V was cut back by 5 bases and J by 5 bases. The CDR3 totals 14 residues. Germline CDR1 LGHNA, CDR2 YNFKEQ. CDR3 region: CASSTRQGDQPQHF. In nucleotides, the CDR3 is TGTGCCAGCAGCACTCGACAGGGAGATCAGCCCCAGCATTTT.

This clone appeared a few times. CDR3 region: CASSPNQPQHF. CDR3 nucleotide sequence: TGTGCCAGCAGTCCAAATCAGCCCCAGCATTTT. This chain connects TRBV28 to TRBJ1-5; D is unclear. This CDR3 has 11 residues. CDR1 and CDR2 (germline): MDHEN, SYDVKM. V lost 5 bases, J lost 4 bases, and 3 bases lay in between.

The chain links TRBV5-1 to TRBJ1-1; unclear D gene. Germline V lookup: CDR1 SGHRS, CDR2 YFSETQ. The CDR3 loop spans 13 amino acids. V lost 1 base and J lost 3, with 7 bases in between. The CDR3 DNA reads TGCGCCAGCAGCTTGAAGCTGGACACTGAAGCTTTCTTT. Its translation is CASSLKLDTEAFF.

This clone was counted a single time. The chain combines TRBV5-1 with TRBJ2-3, with 7 positions matching TRBD1. The trim removed 2 bases at V and 3 bases at J, leaving 3 bases unmatched. This CDR3 is 14 amino acids long. The germline gives CDR1 SGHRS, CDR2 YFSETQ. The CDR3 region is CASSFDRVTDTQYF. As DNA, the CDR3 is TGCGCCAGCAGCTTCGACAGGGTGACAGATACGCAGTATTTT.

This clone was found once. The chain links TRBV18 to TRBJ2-3, with TRBD1 matching 9 bases. The CDR3 runs to 16 residues. CDR1 is KGHSH and CDR2 is LQKENI in the germline V gene. The trim removed 3 bases at V and 4 bases at J, leaving 8 bases unmatched. The CDR3 DNA follows: TGTGCCAGCTCACCGCCGGGACAGGGAAGCCCAGATACGCAGTATTTT. Translating gives CASSPPGQGSPDTQYF. The full variable domain, its missing parts supplied by reference TRBV18 and TRBJ2-3, is NAGVMQNPRHLVRRRGQEARLRCSPMKGHSHVYWYRQLPEEGLKFMVYLQKENIIDESGMPKERFSAEFPKEGPSILRIQQVVRGDSAAYFCASSPPGQGSPDTQYFGPGTRLTVL.

This clone was found a few times. The chain joins TRBV7-9 to TRBJ1-2, with a weak D call TRBD1 (5 bases). The V end was cut by 5 bases, the J end by 2 bases, with 12 bases between. CDR1 is SEHNR and CDR2 is FQNEAQ in the germline V gene (reference sequence). This CDR3 is 14 amino acids long. In DNA, the CDR3 is TGTGCCAGCAGCCCCAATGCAGGGAACTATGGCTACACCTTC. Translation: CASSPNAGNYGYTF.

The chain carries TRBV7-9 and TRBJ1-2; D not resolved. The CDR3 covers 14 residues. The V gene's germline CDR1 is SEHNR and CDR2 FQNEAQ (reference sequence). V lost 0 bases to trimming and J lost 1 base, with 6 bases between them. In DNA, the CDR3 is TGTGCCAGCAGCTTAGCTATACTTAACTATGGCTACACCTTC. It encodes CASSLAILNYGYTF. Supplemented by reference TRBV7-9 and TRBJ1-2, the full variable domain reads DTGVSQNPRHKITKRGQNVTFRCDPISEHNRLYWYRQTLGQGPEFLTYFQNEAQLEKSRLLSDRFSAERPKGSFSTLEIQRTEQGDSAMYLCASSLAILNYGYTFGSGTRLTVV.

The chain uses TRBV7-2 and TRBJ2-1, with D perhaps matching TRBD1 (5 bases). Germline CDR1 SGHTA, CDR2 FQGNSA. Trimming took off 5 bases at V and 2 bases at J, with 10 bases between the two ends. This CDR3 spans 14 amino acids. In DNA form, the CDR3 reads TGTGCCAGCAGCCCCGGACACACCTACAATGAGCAGTTCTTC. It is translated as CASSPGHTYNEQFF.

This clone was counted a single time. This chain connects TRBV7-2 to TRBJ1-2; possibly TRBD1 for D (5 bases). V gave up 6 bases and J gave up 2 bases, with 16 bases separating them. There are 15 residues in the CDR3. The germline V gene encodes CDR1 SGHTA and CDR2 FQGNSA. The CDR3: CASRAANRQNYGYTF. As DNA, the CDR3 is TGTGCCAGCAGGGCGGCCAACCGACAGAACTATGGCTACACCTTC.

The rearrangement joins TRBV6-2 or TRBV6-3 to TRBJ1-1; D call uncertain. The CDR3 runs to 17 residues. V was clipped by 4 bases and J by 1 base, with 19 bases between them. The germline V gene has CDR1 MNHEY and CDR2 SVGEGT. The CDR3 loop reads CASSFTAYPKENTEAFF. DNA of the CDR3: TGTGCCAGCAGTTTTACAGCCTACCCAAAGGAGAACACTGAAGCTTTCTTT.

This rearrangement joins TRBV19 to TRBJ1-2; TRBD1 aligns across 11 bases. Looked up from germline, CDR1 is LNHDA and CDR2 is SQIVND (reference sequence). With 5 bases clipped from V and 7 bases from J, the junction kept 3 bases outside the gene matches. There are 13 residues in the CDR3. In nucleotides, the CDR3 is TGTGCCAGTAGTCCCGGACAGGGGGCTGGCTACACCTTC. It yields the protein CASSPGQGAGYTF.

The genes are TRBV6-5 and TRBJ2-2; unclear D gene. Germline V gene lookup returns CDR1 MNHEY and CDR2 SVGAGI. This CDR3 comprises 13 residues. Trimming stripped 7 bases from V and 5 bases from J, with 11 bases between. In DNA, the CDR3 is TGTGCCAGCACCGAGAGCTTTACCGGGGAGCTGTTTTTT. This codes for CASTESFTGELFF.

This clone is medium-sized (0.01 to 0.1%) within its sample. V usage is TRBV18 and J usage is TRBJ2-1, with 10 bases aligning to TRBD2. CDR1 is KGHSH, CDR2 LQKENI, per germline. V shed 3 bases, J shed 6 bases, and the junction held 2 bases outside the gene matches. The CDR3 spans 14 residues. For the CDR3, the DNA is TGTGCCAGCTCACCGGCTAGCGGGAGCAATGAGCAGTTCTTC. Its translation is CASSPASGSNEQFF.

The rearrangement joins TRBV4-3 to TRBJ1-1, with D possibly being TRBD1 (5 bases). The V end lost 2 bases, the J end lost 2 bases, and 15 bases lay between the germline ends. The germline gives CDR1 LGHNA, CDR2 YSLEER. This CDR3 contains 16 residues. The CDR3 spells CASSQSGGTVNTEAFF. The CDR3 region has the DNA TGCGCCAGCAGCCAATCAGGCGGGACCGTTAACACTGAAGCTTTCTTT.

V gene TRBV10-3 combines with J gene TRBJ1-1, with 7 bases that match TRBD1. Germline V CDR1 and CDR2: ENHRY, SYGVKD. J gave up 1 base and V 6 bases, and 5 bases lay outside the gene matches. This CDR3 is 14 amino acids long. DNA for the CDR3: TGTGCCATCAGGTTAGGACAGGAGAACACTGAAGCTTTCTTT. Amino acids: CAIRLGQENTEAFF.

This clone appeared a single time. This rearrangement joins TRBV30 to TRBJ1-2; 8 nucleotides line up with TRBD1. The length of the CDR3 is 11 residues. Trimming took 6 bases from V and 4 from J; bases not matched to a gene: 1. Germline CDR1 is GTSNPN and CDR2 is SVGIG (reference sequence). The DNA of the CDR3 is TGTGCCTGTACAGGGGGCTATGGCTACACCTTC. It encodes CACTGGYGYTF.

The chain has TRBV18 and TRBJ1-6; 7 bases are a match to TRBD1. This CDR3 is built from 15 residues. J gave up 5 bases and V 4 bases, and 5 bases lay outside the gene matches. Germline V gene sequence: CDR1 KGHSH, CDR2 LQKENI. The DNA of the CDR3 is TGTGCCAGCTCACTAGGGACAGCTAATAATTCACCCCTCCACTTT. Amino acids: CASSLGTANNSPLHF.

The V and J genes are TRBV5-1 and TRBJ2-5; tentatively, D is TRBD1 (6 bases). The CDR3 sequence is 13 residues long. Germline V lookup: CDR1 SGHRS, CDR2 YFSETQ. V dropped 0 bases and J dropped 4 bases, with 7 bases sitting between them. The CDR3 DNA follows: TGCGCCAGCAGCTTGGCCAGGGGAGAGACCCAGTACTTC. It is translated as CASSLARGETQYF.

In regard to this clone: A junction boundary mismatches the germline segment, possibly from a read error. The chain uses TRBV7-7 and TRBJ2-3; TRBD2 matches 12 bases. The CDR3 consists of 16 residues. CDR1 is SSHAT and CDR2 is FNYEAQ in the germline V gene (reference sequence). CDR3 DNA: TGTGCTAGCAGCTTAGGGACTAGCGGGAGCACAGATACGCAGTATTTT. Translating gives CASSLGTSGSTDTQYF.

This clone was detected only a few times. The gene calls are TRBV5-6 and TRBJ2-1; 7 bases agree with TRBD2. Germline CDR1 and CDR2: SGHDT and YYEEEE. The CDR3 length is 12 residues. V was pared by 5 bases and J by 13 bases, with 9 bases of the junction left unmatched. The CDR3 sequence is CASREYSGVQFF. CDR3 coding DNA: TGTGCCAGCAGGGAATACAGCGGGGTTCAGTTCTTC.

This chain connects TRBV4-1 to TRBJ1-2; TRBD1 agrees at 7 bases. The CDR3 totals 15 residues. The trim removed 1 base at V and 4 bases at J, leaving 6 bases unmatched. CDR1 is MGHRA, CDR2 YSYEKL, per germline. As DNA, the CDR3 is TGCGCCAGCAGCCAAGGGCCGACAGGGTTCTATGGCTACACCTTC. Translating it yields CASSQGPTGFYGYTF.

The table lists this clone with many counts. The chain joins TRBV6-6 to TRBJ2-7; 10 bases match TRBD2. V was clipped by 5 bases and J by 3 bases; unmatched bases: 7. The CDR3 is made up of 15 amino acids. CDR1 is MNHNY, CDR2 SVGAGI, per germline (reference sequence). CDR3 DNA: TGTGCCAGCAGTAGGGAAGCGGGAGGGCTCTACGAGCAGTACTTC. It encodes CASSREAGGLYEQYF.

In the case of this clone: The sample holds other DNA sequences that translate to the same CDR3. The chain employs TRBV12-3 or TRBV12-4 and TRBJ2-7; D is unresolved. The CDR3 sequence is 13 residues long. The V gene lost 5 bases and the J gene lost 0 bases, with 8 bases spanning the gap. CDR3 DNA: TGTGCCAGCAGTCCTGGGCTCTCCTACGAGCAGTACTTC. It yields the protein CASSPGLSYEQYF.

This clone turned up a few times. The chain uses TRBV6-6 and TRBJ2-5, with 8 positions matching TRBD1. The trim removed 4 bases at V and 3 bases at J, leaving 4 bases unmatched. Germline V gives CDR1 MNHNY, CDR2 SVGAGI (reference sequence). The CDR3 extends over 14 amino acids. The CDR3 loop is CASSSGQGKETQYF. As DNA, the CDR3 is TGTGCCAGCAGTTCCGGACAGGGCAAAGAGACCCAGTACTTC.

This clone was observed a few times. J is TRBJ1-5 and V is TRBV18; D gene unclear. The CDR3 extends over 16 amino acids. Germline CDR1 is KGHSH and CDR2 is LQKENI. V lost 3 bases to trimming and J lost 0 bases, with 12 bases between them. CDR3 DNA: TGTGCCAGCTCACCGTCTGACTGGTATAGCAATCAGCCCCAGCATTTT. Amino acids: CASSPSDWYSNQPQHF. Based on the CDR3 plus reference TRBV18 and TRBJ1-5, the full variable domain is NAGVMQNPRHLVRRRGQEARLRCSPMKGHSHVYWYRQLPEEGLKFMVYLQKENIIDESGMPKERFSAEFPKEGPSILRIQQVVRGDSAAYFCASSPSDWYSNQPQHFGDGTRLSIL.

This clone occurred once. The gene calls are TRBV7-9 and TRBJ1-4; D is perhaps TRBD1 (6 bases). V lost 1 base and J 10 bases, leaving 7 bases between the germline ends. The CDR3 runs to 12 residues. Germline CDR1 and CDR2: SEHNR and FQNEAQ (reference sequence). This CDR3 is CASSLEQGKLFF. CDR3 nucleotides: TGTGCCAGCAGCTTAGAACAGGGAAAACTGTTTTTT.

The chain recombines TRBV10-3 with TRBJ2-5; 7 bases line up with TRBD1. Looked up from germline, CDR1 is ENHRY and CDR2 is SYGVKD. This CDR3 is 15 amino acids long. The V segment lost 9 bases and the J segment 7 bases; nucleotides outside the gene matches: 17. In DNA form, the CDR3 reads TGTGCCATTTCCGACGGGACAGAAGGAGGACGGACCCAGTACTTC. It codes for CAISDGTEGGRTQYF.